Shown below are 22 T cell receptor beta chains from a single sample sequenced in a study of T cells in women clearing cervical HPV infection. The protocol was immunoSEQ multiplex PCR, while the TCRdb copy is restricted to in-frame clones and leaves out a portion. The repertoire table contains around 35,000 clones. The specimen sequenced was blood buffy coat. All receptors derive from a woman aged 18 to 75 with a cervical HPV16 infection that either progressed to CIN3+ or cleared (not recorded which).

A remark on this clone: The CDR3 end is not reached by the read, which stops 3 residues before it; the germline J gene fills it in. The gene calls are TRBV19 and TRBJ2-2, with a tentative D call TRBD2 (6 bases). The V gene lost 6 bases and the J gene lost 0 bases, with 17 bases spanning the gap. This CDR3 region has 17 residues. The germline V gene has CDR1 LNHDA and CDR2 SQIVND (reference sequence). The part of the CDR3 DNA that was read is TGTGCCAGTAGATCTTGGGGCGGGGACGCGAACACCGGGGAG. Translation: CASRSWGGDANTGE. The full CDR3 reads CASRSWGGDANTGELFF.

Points on this clone: The read finishes 3 residues shy of the CDR3 end, and the germline J gene is used to complete it. The genes are TRBV19 and TRBJ2-1, with 14 bases that match TRBD2. V lost 6 bases, J lost 6 bases, and 4 bases stayed unmatched. Per germline, CDR1 LNHDA and CDR2 SQIVND (reference sequence). The CDR3 consists of 15 residues. Incomplete CDR3 DNA: TGTGCCAGTAGCGTGACTAGCGGGAGGGCCAATGAG. This codes for CASSVTSGRANE. The CDR3, in full, reads CASSVTSGRANEQFF.

About this clone itself: The observed sequence ends 3 residues before the CDR3 terminus, with the missing tail filled in from the germline J gene. At the DNA level, this CDR3 is encoded by other sequences in the same sample as well. V and J are TRBV20-1 and TRBJ1-2; TRBD1 matches at 8 bases. The CDR3 is 14 amino acids. Germline CDR1 and CDR2: DFQATT and SNEGSKA (reference sequence). The junction had 4 bases not matched to a gene; V was cut back by 0 bases and J by 4 bases. The part of the CDR3 DNA that was read is TGCAGTGCTAGAGATCAGGGGGCCGGCTATGGC. Protein sequence: CSARDQGAGYG. In full, the CDR3 reads CSARDQGAGYGYTF.

Concerning this clone: The sequence runs out 3 residues before the end of the CDR3; the remainder is reconstructed from the germline J gene. V and J are TRBV5-5 and TRBJ1-5, with D uncertain. V was shortened by 0 bases and J by 7 bases, with 14 bases between the two germline ends. CDR3 length: 15 residues. CDR1 is SGHKS, CDR2 YYEKEE, per germline (reference sequence). CDR3 DNA, as far as it was read: TGTGCCAGCAGCTTGGGCGGGCACGGAAACCAGCCC. Protein product: CASSLGGHGNQP. The CDR3, in full, reads CASSLGGHGNQPQHF.

A remark on this clone: The read terminates 3 residues before the CDR3 end, so the remaining end is supplied by the germline J gene. The chain has TRBV5-1 and TRBJ2-4; a possible D gene is TRBD1 (6 bases). The V end lost 4 bases, the J end lost 0 bases, and 14 bases lay between the germline ends. Germline V CDR1 and CDR2: SGHRS, YFSETQ. There are 16 residues in the CDR3. CDR3 sequence: CASSRDQGIAKNIQYF. The part of the CDR3 DNA that was read is TGCGCCAGCAGCAGGGACCAGGGGATAGCCAAAAACATT. The whole variable domain, filled in from reference TRBV5-1 and TRBJ2-4, reads KAGVTQTPRYLIKTRGQQVTLSCSPISGHRSVSWYQQTPGQGLQFLFEYFSETQRNKGNFPGRFSGRQFSNSRSEMNVSTLELGDSALYLCASSRDQGIAKNIQYFGAGTRLSVL.

Note on this clone: The CDR3 is cut off 3 residues early in the read; its end comes from the germline J gene. The J gene is TRBJ2-3, the V gene TRBV18; 7 bases agree with TRBD2. Per the germline V gene, CDR1 is KGHSH and CDR2 is LQKENI. The CDR3 spans 14 residues. CDR3 protein: CASSSDTGGETQYF. The CDR3 bases that were read are TGTGCCAGCTCATCCGACACGGGGGGAGAGACG.

As to this clone: The read halts 3 residues ahead of the CDR3 end, with the missing end drawn from the germline J gene. J is TRBJ2-7 and V is TRBV7-2, with D possibly TRBD2 on 7 matching bases. Trimming left V 4 bases short and J 4 bases short, with 17 bases between. Germline values: CDR1 SGHTA, CDR2 FQGNSA. This CDR3 is built from 15 residues. The CDR3 reads CASSYIVGGRYEQYF. The CDR3 bases that were read are TGTGCCAGCAGCTATATCGTCGGGGGGCGATACGAG.

On this clone: Coverage ceases 3 residues before the CDR3 finishes, and the germline J gene fills in the end. The J gene is TRBJ1-1, the V gene TRBV7-3, with 9 bases aligning to TRBD1. The CDR3 contains 16 residues. Germline lookup yields CDR1 SGHTA and CDR2 FQGTGA. V was clipped by 0 bases and J by 6 bases; unmatched bases: 8. The part of the CDR3 DNA that was read is TGTGCCAGCAGCTTAACGTTAACAGGGGGCAGGGCTGAA. Translation gives CASSLTLTGGRAE. The entire CDR3 sequence reads CASSLTLTGGRAEAFF.

About this clone: Its ends do not fully match the called genes, so a read error is possible. The read terminates 3 residues ahead of where the CDR3 ends, so the germline J gene completes it. J is TRBJ1-3 and V is TRBV5-6; no clear D gene. The CDR3 is 13 amino acids. From germline, CDR1 is SGHDT and CDR2 YYEEEE. CDR3 in amino acids: CASSLVAGNTIYF. CDR3 bases read: TGTGCCAGCAGCTTGGTGGCGGGAAACACA.

About this clone itself: The CDR3 is cut off 3 residues early in the read; its end comes from the germline J gene. V is TRBV2 and J is TRBJ1-1; D is perhaps TRBD1 (6 bases). CDR1 is SNHLY and CDR2 is FYNNEI in the germline V gene. The CDR3 runs to 13 residues. Trimming removed 4 bases from V and 7 bases from J, with 13 bases in between. The CDR3 DNA, read in part, is TGTGCCAGCAGTGCAGACGGCAGGGGTGAA. Its protein product is CASSADGRGE. The entire CDR3 reads CASSADGRGEAFF.

Notes on this clone: The read terminates 3 residues before the CDR3 end, so the remaining end is supplied by the germline J gene. The V call is TRBV2, the J call TRBJ2-3; tentatively, D is TRBD2 (7 bases). This CDR3 contains 14 residues. The germline CDR1 and CDR2 sequences are SNHLY and FYNNEI. CDR3 residues: CASWGGRARETQYF. CDR3 DNA (partial): TGTGCCAGCTGGGGGGGCAGGGCGAGGGAGACG. The entire variable domain, with the rest obtained from reference TRBV2 and TRBJ2-3, is as follows: EPEVTQTPSHQVTQMGQEVILRCVPISNHLYFYWYRQILGQKVEFLVSFYNNEISEKSEIFDDQFSVERPDGSNFTLKIRSTKLEDSAMYFCASWGGRARETQYFGPGTRLTVL.

Worth noting for this clone: The observed sequence ends 3 residues before the CDR3 terminus, with the missing tail filled in from the germline J gene. V is TRBV10-3 and J is TRBJ2-2; D possibly corresponds to TRBD2 (6 bases). CDR1 and CDR2 from the germline V gene are ENHRY and SYGVKD. This CDR3 has 16 residues. V lost 0 bases to trimming and J lost 3 bases, with 11 bases between them. Partial CDR3 DNA: TGTGCCATCAGTGAGTCTCGGGGGTTGGACACCGGGGAG. This codes for CAISESRGLDTGE. The CDR3, in full, reads CAISESRGLDTGELFF.

In regard to this clone: The read halts 3 residues ahead of the CDR3 end, with the missing end drawn from the germline J gene. The chain recombines TRBV11-2 with TRBJ1-6; no clear D gene. The CDR3 runs to 14 residues. Trimming pared 5 bases from V and 10 bases from J, leaving 15 bases between. The V gene's germline CDR1 is SGHAT and CDR2 FQNNGV. The CDR3 loop reads CASSPSTRASPLHF. The DNA read from the CDR3 is TGTGCCAGCAGCCCGTCCACAAGGGCGTCACCC.

Comment on this clone: The CDR3 extends 3 residues past the end of the read, so its final part is completed from the germline J gene. This rearrangement joins TRBV20-1 to TRBJ1-3, with a possible D match to TRBD1 (6 bases). Germline V gene lookup returns CDR1 DFQATT and CDR2 SNEGSKA (reference sequence). The CDR3 is 14 amino acids. The germline V and J ends were trimmed by 5 bases and 2 bases, with 13 bases remaining between them. CDR3 loop: CSALRQETGNTIYF. The covered CDR3 bases are TGCAGTGCTTTGCGACAGGAAACTGGAAACACC.

Concerning this clone itself: The read comes to an end 3 residues before the CDR3 does, leaving the germline J gene to fill in the end. This chain links TRBV2 with TRBJ2-5; possible D gene TRBD2, 5 bases. Trimming shortened V by 9 bases and J by 4 bases, and 15 bases separated the two germline ends. CDR1 and CDR2 (germline): SNHLY, FYNNEI. The CDR3 is 13 residues long. The CDR3 bases that were read are TGTGCCAGTCTTCCTCGACTAAGAGAGACC. This encodes CASLPRLRET. The full-length CDR3 reads as CASLPRLRETQYF.

About this clone itself: The read ends 3 residues shy of where the CDR3 ends; the end is completed using the germline J gene. The J gene is TRBJ2-1, the V gene TRBV5-1; TRBD1 aligns across 7 bases. CDR3 size: 14 residues. With V trimmed by 0 bases and J by 7 bases, 4 bases remained unmatched. The germline CDR1 and CDR2 sequences are SGHRS and YFSETQ. The CDR3 is CASSLVSQGNEQFF. The covered CDR3 bases are TGCGCCAGCAGCTTGGTGTCACAGGGGAATGAG.

Of note for this clone: At one end, the junction sequence differs from germline, possibly due to a read error. The CDR3 is cut off 3 residues early in the read; its end comes from the germline J gene. Additional DNA sequences in this sample encode the identical CDR3. The chain carries TRBV19 and TRBJ1-3, with 7 positions matching TRBD1. This CDR3 is built from 15 residues. CDR1 LNHDA and CDR2 SQIVND come from the germline V gene (reference sequence). The CDR3 sequence is CASHLGTASGNTIYF. The part of the CDR3 DNA that was read is TGTGCCAGCCACCTAGGGACAGCCTCTGGAAACACA. The complete variable domain, with remaining parts taken from reference TRBV19 and TRBJ1-3, reads DGGITQSPKYLFRKEGQNVTLSCEQNLNHDAMYWYRQDPGQGLRLIYYSQIVNDFQKGDIAEGYSVSREKKESFPLTVTSAQKNPTAFYLCASHLGTASGNTIYFGEGSWLTVV.

To note about this clone: Sequencing ends 3 residues short of the CDR3 end; the germline J gene provides the rest. The V and J genes are TRBV5-1 and TRBJ2-1; 9 nucleotides match TRBD2. Looked up from germline, CDR1 is SGHRS and CDR2 is YFSETQ. With 3 bases clipped from V and 4 bases from J, the junction kept 8 bases outside the gene matches. The CDR3 totals 16 residues. CDR3 bases read: TGCGCCAGCAGCTCGAGAGCTAGCGGGGCTTACAATGAG. Its translation is CASSSRASGAYNE. The CDR3 in its entirety is CASSSRASGAYNEQFF.

Details on this clone: The read ends 3 residues early relative to the CDR3; the germline J gene fills the gap. The J gene is TRBJ2-1, the V gene TRBV20-1; no clear D. This CDR3 comprises 14 residues. Trimming removed 6 bases at V and 8 bases at J, with 20 bases between. The germline V gene encodes CDR1 DFQATT and CDR2 SNEGSKA (reference sequence). CDR3: CSASPIRRSDEQFF. Partial CDR3 DNA: TGCAGTGCGAGCCCAATCCGCAGAAGCGATGAG.

With regard to this clone: The observed sequence ends 3 residues before the CDR3 terminus, with the missing tail filled in from the germline J gene. This chain uses TRBV19 with TRBJ1-6; TRBD1 agrees at 12 bases. CDR3 size: 17 residues. The germline V gene has CDR1 LNHDA and CDR2 SQIVND (reference sequence). The ends lost 7 bases at V and 11 bases at J; junction bases unmatched: 15. The CDR3 sequence: CASTQRQGTGGLAPLHF. The covered CDR3 bases are TGTGCCAGTACCCAACGACAAGGGACAGGGGGCCTCGCACCC.

Concerning this clone itself: The CDR3 end lies 3 residues beyond the end of the read and is filled in from the germline J gene. The chain combines TRBV2 with TRBJ2-5, with 9 bases identical to TRBD2. Per the germline V gene, CDR1 is SNHLY and CDR2 is FYNNEI. With 2 bases clipped from V and 5 bases from J, the junction kept 6 bases outside the gene matches. The CDR3 is made up of 15 amino acids. The CDR3: CASSEQAGGRETQYF. The sequenced part of the CDR3 DNA is TGTGCCAGCAGTGAACAAGCGGGAGGCCGGGAGACC.

Comment on this clone: The read terminates 3 residues ahead of where the CDR3 ends, so the germline J gene completes it. V usage is TRBV19 and J usage is TRBJ2-5; 8 nucleotides agree with TRBD1. Germline trimming cut 6 bases from V and 4 bases from J; bases unmatched to any gene: 7. Germline V gives CDR1 LNHDA, CDR2 SQIVND (reference sequence). The CDR3 has 14 residues. CDR3 DNA, as far as it was read: TGTGCCAGTAGCCCACAGGGGGGAACAGAGACC. Translation gives CASSPQGGTET. The CDR3 reads in full as CASSPQGGTETQYF.